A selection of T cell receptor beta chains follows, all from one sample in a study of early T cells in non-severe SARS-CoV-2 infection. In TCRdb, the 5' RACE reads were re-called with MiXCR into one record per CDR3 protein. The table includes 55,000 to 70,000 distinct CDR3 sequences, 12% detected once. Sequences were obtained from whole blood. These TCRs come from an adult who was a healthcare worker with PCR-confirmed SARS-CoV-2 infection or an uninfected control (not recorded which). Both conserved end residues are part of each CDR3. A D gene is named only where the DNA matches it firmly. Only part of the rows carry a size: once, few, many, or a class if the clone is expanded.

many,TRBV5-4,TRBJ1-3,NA,TGTGCCAGCAGCAGGACGAGGGGGGACTCTGGAAACACCATATATTTT,CASSRTRGDSGNTIYF
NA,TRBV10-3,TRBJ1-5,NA,TGTGCCATCAGTGAGTCACGAAGGGAGCCCCAGCATTTT,CAISESRREPQHF
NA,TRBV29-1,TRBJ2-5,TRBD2,TGCAGCGTTGTGGCTAGCGGGGGGTCAACCCAGTACTTC,CSVVASGGSTQYF
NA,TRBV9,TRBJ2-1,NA,TGTGCCAGCAGCGTAGGGGTGGGGCCCACAAACAATGAGCAGTTCTTC,CASSVGVGPTNNEQFF
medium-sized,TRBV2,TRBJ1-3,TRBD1,TGTGCCAGCCTCTTCACAGGGGCTGGCGGAAACACCATATATTTT,CASLFTGAGGNTIYF
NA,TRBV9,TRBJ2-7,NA,TGTGCCAGCAGCGCAAGGGACGGAAGCCTTAGGGAGCAGTACTTC,CASSARDGSLREQYF
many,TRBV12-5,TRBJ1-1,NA,TGTGCTAGTGGTTTTGCCCCGCAGGGAGGCACTGAAGCTTTCTTT,CASGFAPQGGTEAFF
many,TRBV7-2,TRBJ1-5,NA,TGTGCCAGCAGCTTAGGGGGGGCCCAGCATTTT,CASSLGGAQHF
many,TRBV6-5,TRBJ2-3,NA,TGTGACCACGGTAACTACGTGGATACGCAGTATTTT,CDHGNYVDTQYF
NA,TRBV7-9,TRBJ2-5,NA,TGTGCCAGCAGCTTAGTCGGATCCTCACGCCAGGAGACCCAGTACTTC,CASSLVGSSRQETQYF
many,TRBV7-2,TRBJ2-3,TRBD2,TGTGCCAGCAGCCCCTTCCACCACAGACTAGCGGGGGCCGCAACAGATACGCAGTATTTT,CASSPFHHRLAGAATDTQYF
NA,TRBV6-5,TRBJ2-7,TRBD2,TGTGCCAGCAAGCGGGGCCAGAGCTCCTACGAGCAGTACTTC,CASKRGQSSYEQYF
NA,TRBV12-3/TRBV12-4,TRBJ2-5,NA,TGTGCCAGCAGTTTACAGATGTACCAAGAGACCCAGTACTTC,CASSLQMYQETQYF
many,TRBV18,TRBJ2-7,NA,TGTGCCAGCTCACCATCGGGCTCCTACGAGCAGTACTTC,CASSPSGSYEQYF
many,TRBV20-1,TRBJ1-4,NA,TGCAGTGCTAGAGATACCTTTGATGGTGAAAAACTGTTTTTT,CSARDTFDGEKLFF